This T cell receptor beta chain is drawn from a study of T-cell reconstitution after alpha-beta-depleted transplantation in children. Study-wide results and limits: Hyperexpanded clones declined; after one year, newly produced T cells mostly supplied diversity. Alpha-beta T cells present about two months after transplant were reported to originate from several hundred expanded graft clones.

Between the trimmed V and J ends, which lost 8 bases and 1 base, there was a span of 12 bases. This CDR3 spans 14 amino acids. CDR1 is MRHNA and CDR2 is SNTAGT in the germline V gene. Using unique molecular identifiers, the investigators prepared the TCRbeta library. MiXCR, run by TCRdb on the PCR reads, gives a single entry per CDR3 protein. The sample contains about 200,000 distinct CDR3 sequences, 5% to 6.5% of which appear only once. To note about this clonotype: Its antigen is unknown.

The sequencing used PBMCs, collected before TCRalphabeta/CD19-depleted stem cell transplant. This sequence originates from a girl less than two years old with combined immunodeficiency, due to receive a stem cell transplant. This sequence joins TRBV6-4 and TRBJ2-1, with D tentatively TRBD2 (5 bases). The CDR3 region has the DNA TGTGCCAGCTTTCCCCAGCGGTCCTACAATGAGCAGTTCTTC. Translated: CASFPQRSYNEQFF.